This T cell receptor beta chain was profiled in a study of T cell responses to AZD1222 COVID-19 vaccine. Whole-study context: Investigators merged groups given second doses at roughly 4 or roughly 12 weeks. General study points: Variant regions that are unmutated are reportedly the target of nearly half of spike-specific TCRs. Clonal diversity may have been underestimated, and the donors were mostly white British, with more females than males.

Regarding this clone: The antigen remains undetermined.

The CDR3 consists of 15 residues. In germline, CDR1 is LGHDT, CDR2 YNNKEL (reference sequence). Deletions cut 0 bases from V and 5 bases from J, with 10 bases between. Produced via immunoSEQ multiplex PCR; TCRdb's table is partial and in-frame only. The profile covers some 120,000 clones, with 87% appearing a single time and 6% to 8% taken by the ten largest. Sequencing was performed on peripheral blood, taken on day 0 of AZD1222 vaccination. The rearrangement uses TRBV3-1 (or the pseudogene TRBV3-2) and TRBJ1-4; weak D call: TRBD1 (5 bases). The source of this sequence is an adult in good health. DNA for the CDR3: TGTGCCAGCAGCCAAGAGACAGAACAAAATGAAAAACTGTTTTTT. Its translation is CASSQETEQNEKLFF.